This T cell receptor (beta chain) originates from a study of CD8 T cells in ankylosing spondylitis. The study, taken as a whole, reports: Disease-linked clones reportedly concentrated significantly in matched ankylosing spondylitis synovial fluid. Before this, some motif variants had been reported in reactive arthritis synovial fluid and blood.

Comments on this clonotype: Its antigen is as yet unknown.

TCRdb passed the 5' RACE reads through MiXCR, listing each CDR3 protein once. Among 150,000 to 200,000 distinct CDR3 sequences listed, around 10% were seen once. Germline CDR1 SGHRS, CDR2 YFSETQ. Trimming stripped 1 base from V and 3 bases from J, with 8 bases between. The CDR3 loop spans 13 amino acids. This receptor was obtained from a male donor with ankylosing spondylitis or in good health (not recorded which). The chain couples TRBV5-1 to TRBJ2-7; possible D gene TRBD1, 5 bases. Sequencing input: blood, either unsorted or a sorted T cell fraction (not recorded which). The CDR3 bases are TGCGCCAGCAGCTTGCGCCAGGGCTACGAGCAGTACTTC. This sequence encodes CASSLRQGYEQYF.